One and the same sample provided the 4 T cell receptor beta chains below, sequenced in a study of PD-L1 blockade in urothelial cancer. TCRdb keeps only in-frame clones here, not all; method: immunoSEQ multiplex PCR. Of about 76,000 clones listed, about 91% are singletons. Noted time point: peripheral blood 6 weeks after treatment start. The sample here was PBMCs, taken around atezolizumab (anti-PD-L1) treatment. These TCRs come from an elderly woman with urothelial cancer.

The chain employs TRBV7-6 and TRBJ2-5, with D maybe TRBD1 (5 bases). Per germline, CDR1 SGHVS and CDR2 FNYEAQ. V shed 5 bases and J shed 4 bases, with 11 bases lying between them. The CDR3 spans 13 residues. The CDR3 DNA follows: TGTGCCAGCAGCCGGTCACAGGCAGAGACCCAGTACTTC. It specifies CASSRSQAETQYF. The variable domain in full, with the rest retrieved from reference TRBV7-6 and TRBJ2-5, is GAGVSQSPRYKVTKRGQDVALRCDPISGHVSLYWYRQALGQGPEFLTYFNYEAQQDKSGLPNDRFSAERPEGSISTLTIQRTEQRDSAMYRCASSRSQAETQYFGPGTRLLVL.

The chain uses TRBV7-2 and TRBJ1-5; tentative D call: TRBD1 (6 bases). This CDR3 comprises 14 residues. In germline, CDR1 is SGHTA, CDR2 FQGNSA. V lost 3 bases and J lost 6, with 12 bases in between. The CDR3, as DNA: TGTGCCAGCAGCTTGAAGGGACAATCTCAGCCCCAGCATTTT. As protein: CASSLKGQSQPQHF. Variable domain in full (rest from reference TRBV7-2 and TRBJ1-5): GAGVSQSPSNKVTEKGKDVELRCDPISGHTALYWYRQSLGQGLEFLIYFQGNSAPDKSGLPSDRFSAERTGGSVSTLTIQRTQQEDSAVYLCASSLKGQSQPQHFGDGTRLSIL.

The chain links TRBV4-2 to TRBJ1-1; D perhaps matches TRBD1 (5 bases). Trimming stripped 0 bases from V and 4 bases from J, with 12 bases between. CDR3 length: 15 amino acids. Germline values: CDR1 LGHNA, CDR2 YNFKEQ. The CDR3: CASSQDWGRVTEAFF. The DNA of the CDR3 is TGTGCCAGCAGCCAAGATTGGGGGAGGGTCACTGAAGCTTTCTTT.

The chain joins TRBV7-8 to TRBJ1-1; 10 positions match TRBD1. The CDR3 has 14 residues. The J segment lost 4 bases and the V segment lost 3 bases, leaving 2 bases of the junction unmatched. Germline values: CDR1 SGHVS, CDR2 FQNEAQ. The CDR3 protein is CASSLDRGVTEAFF. CDR3 coding DNA: TGTGCCAGCAGCTTGGACAGGGGGGTCACTGAAGCTTTCTTT. The full variable domain, rest sourced from reference TRBV7-8 and TRBJ1-1, is GAGVSQSPRYKVAKRGQDVALRCDPISGHVSLFWYQQALGQGPEFLTYFQNEAQLDKSGLPSDRFFAERPEGSVSTLKIQRTQQEDSAVYLCASSLDRGVTEAFFGQGTRLTVV.